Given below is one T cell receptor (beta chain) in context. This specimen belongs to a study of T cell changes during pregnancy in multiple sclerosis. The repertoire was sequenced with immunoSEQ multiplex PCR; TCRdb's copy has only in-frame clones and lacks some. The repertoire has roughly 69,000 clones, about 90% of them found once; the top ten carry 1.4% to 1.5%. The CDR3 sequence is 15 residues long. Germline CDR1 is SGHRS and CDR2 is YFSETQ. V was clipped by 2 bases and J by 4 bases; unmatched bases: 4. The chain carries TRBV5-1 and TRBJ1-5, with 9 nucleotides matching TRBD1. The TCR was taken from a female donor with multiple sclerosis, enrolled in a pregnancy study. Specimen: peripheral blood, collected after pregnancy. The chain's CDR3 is CASSFSGQGNQPQHF. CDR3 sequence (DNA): TGCGCCAGCAGCTTTTCTGGACAGGGGAATCAGCCCCAGCATTTT.